One sample yielded the 8 T cell receptor beta chains listed below, sequenced in a study of T cell responses to AZD1222 COVID-19 vaccine. TCRdb's table, derived via immunoSEQ multiplex PCR, lists solely in-frame clones and lacks some. The sample includes about 120,000 clones, 88% seen only once; the top ten take 3.5%. The material was peripheral blood, obtained 28 days after the second AZD1222 dose. The receptors were gathered from an adult who received the AZD1222 COVID-19 vaccine.

This clone was counted once. This chain connects TRBV28 to TRBJ2-1, with TRBD1 matching over 10 bases. CDR3 length: 18 amino acids. J lost 2 bases, V lost 5 bases, and 12 bases had no gene match. Germline CDR1 and CDR2: MDHEN and SYDVKM. CDR3 loop: CASSLPKQTGGTYNEQFF. Here the CDR3 DNA reads TGTGCCAGCAGTCTACCTAAACAGACAGGGGGCACCTACAATGAGCAGTTCTTC. Full variable domain (missing parts from reference TRBV28 and TRBJ2-1): DVKVTQSSRYLVKRTGEKVFLECVQDMDHENMFWYRQDPGLGLRLIYFSYDVKMKEKGDIPEGYSVSREKKERFSLILESASTNQTSMYLCASSLPKQTGGTYNEQFFGPGTRLTVL.

The chain is built from TRBV6-4 and TRBJ2-3; 8 nucleotides line up with TRBD1. Germline V lookup: CDR1 MRHNA, CDR2 SNTAGT. This CDR3 has 14 amino acids. V trimming: 5 bases; J trimming: 3 bases; junction bases outside the gene matches: 4. In DNA form, the CDR3 reads TGTGCCAGCAGTAACAGGGGGGAGACAGATACGCAGTATTTT. It yields the protein CASSNRGETDTQYF.

The chain carries TRBV2 and TRBJ1-6, with unresolved D. CDR1 SNHLY and CDR2 FYNNEI come from the germline V gene. V was cut by 2 bases and J by 0 bases, with 8 bases left in between. The CDR3 totals 16 residues. The CDR3 region has the DNA TGTGCCAGCAGTGAAATGCTAAGCTCCTATAATTCACCCCTCCACTTT. It translates to CASSEMLSSYNSPLHF.

The chain combines TRBV28 with TRBJ1-5; unclear D gene. V shed 4 bases and J shed 7 bases, with 11 bases lying between them. This CDR3 has 13 amino acids. Per the germline V gene, CDR1 is MDHEN and CDR2 is SYDVKM. The CDR3 DNA reads TGTGCCAGCAGTTATGGGGTGGGACAGCCCCAGCATTTT. Its protein product is CASSYGVGQPQHF.

This clone is a singleton in its sample. This sequence joins TRBV4-2 and TRBJ1-3; TRBD1 matches 10 bases. Per the germline V gene, CDR1 is LGHNA and CDR2 is YNFKEQ. The V gene end was trimmed by 0 bases and the J gene end by 4 bases; junction bases not matched to a gene: 3. The CDR3 length is 16 residues. The DNA for the CDR3 is TGTGCCAGCAGCCAAGATGGGACAGGGGTAGGAAACACCATATATTTT. This gives the protein CASSQDGTGVGNTIYF.

The chain combines TRBV19 with TRBJ2-3; D call uncertain. Trimming pared 7 bases from V and 0 bases from J, leaving 11 bases between. This CDR3 contains 14 residues. Germline CDR1 is LNHDA and CDR2 is SQIVND (reference sequence). The CDR3 here is CASTPQTSTDTQYF. The CDR3 coding sequence is TGTGCCAGTACCCCGCAGACTAGCACAGATACGCAGTATTTT.

This chain connects TRBV7-2 to TRBJ2-5; perhaps TRBD1 as D (6 bases). CDR1 is SGHTA, CDR2 FQGNSA, per germline. The length of the CDR3 is 14 residues. Deletions cut 5 bases from V and 0 bases from J, with 10 bases between. CDR3 sequence reads: CASSAHRDQETQYF. CDR3 bases: TGTGCCAGCAGCGCCCACAGGGACCAAGAGACCCAGTACTTC.

This chain connects TRBV9 to TRBJ1-1; TRBD1 agrees at 8 bases. Trimming removed 1 base from V and 6 bases from J; junction bases left unmatched: 2. The CDR3 is 13 residues long. Germline CDR1 SGDLS, CDR2 YYNGEE. The CDR3 sequence: CASSVQGASEAFF. The CDR3 DNA reads as TGTGCCAGCAGCGTACAGGGGGCATCTGAAGCTTTCTTT.